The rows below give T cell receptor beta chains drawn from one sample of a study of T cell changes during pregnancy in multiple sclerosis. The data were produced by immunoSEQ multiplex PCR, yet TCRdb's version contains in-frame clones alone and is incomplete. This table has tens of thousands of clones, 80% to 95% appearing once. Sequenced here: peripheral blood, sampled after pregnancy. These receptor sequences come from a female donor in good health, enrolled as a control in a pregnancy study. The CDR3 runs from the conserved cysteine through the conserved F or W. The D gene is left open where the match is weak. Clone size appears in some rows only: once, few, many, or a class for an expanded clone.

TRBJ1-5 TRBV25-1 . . TGTGCCAGCAGTGAACTAGTCGGCGGGACCCAGCATTTT CASSELVGGTQHF
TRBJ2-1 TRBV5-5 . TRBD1 TGTGCCAGCAGCTTGGACAGGGGCAGGAGCTCCTACAATGAGCAGTTCTTC CASSLDRGRSSYNEQFF
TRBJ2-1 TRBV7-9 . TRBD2 TGTGCCAGCAGCTTAGGGGGAGCGGGAGAGTACAATGAGCAGTTCTTC CASSLGGAGEYNEQFF
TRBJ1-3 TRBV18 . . TGTGCCAGCTCACCCGCGAAGAGCTCTGGAAACACCATATATTTT CASSPAKSSGNTIYF
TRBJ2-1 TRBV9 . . TGTGCCAGCAGCTTCGACGGCGGTGGAGAGCAGTTCTTC CASSFDGGGEQFF
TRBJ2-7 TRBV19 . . TGTGCCAGTAGTCCTCAGGCGGGGGCTTACGAGCAGTACTTC CASSPQAGAYEQYF
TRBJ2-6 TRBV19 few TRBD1 TGTGCCAGTAGTAGTGGGCAGGGGGCCTTCCTCCGCTCTGGGGCCAACGTCCTGACTTTC CASSSGQGAFLRSGANVLTF
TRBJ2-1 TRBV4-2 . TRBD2 TGTGCCAGCAGCCAAGATGGGACTAGCGGTAATGAGCAGTTCTTC CASSQDGTSGNEQFF
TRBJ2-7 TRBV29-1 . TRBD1 TGCAGCGTTGATACAGGGACAGCCTTGGGGGAGCAGTACTTC CSVDTGTALGEQYF
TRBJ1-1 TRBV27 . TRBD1 TGTGCCAGCAGTTTAGGGTTATGGGACAGGGGGCTCCGGAACACTGAAGCTTTCTTT CASSLGLWDRGLRNTEAFF
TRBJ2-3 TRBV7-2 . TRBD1 TGTGCCAGCAGCCGGACAGGGGCCTGGCGCACAGATACGCAGTATTTT CASSRTGAWRTDTQYF
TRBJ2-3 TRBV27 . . TGTGCCAGCAGCTTCGGGGGAGATACGCAGTATTTT CASSFGGDTQYF
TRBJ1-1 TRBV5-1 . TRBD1 TGCGCCAGCAGCGCAAGACAGGGGGCGAAATGGTTGAACACTGAAGCTTTCTTT CASSARQGAKWLNTEAFF
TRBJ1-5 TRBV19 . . TGTGCCAGTAGTATATACGGTCAGCCCCAGCATTTT CASSIYGQPQHF
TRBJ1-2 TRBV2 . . TGTGCCAGCAGTGGGGGCCGGAAAAACTATGGCTACACCTTC CASSGGRKNYGYTF
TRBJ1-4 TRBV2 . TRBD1 TGTGCCAGCCAACAGGACAGGGGTGAAAAACTGTTTTTT CASQQDRGEKLFF
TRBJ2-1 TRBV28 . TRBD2 TGTGCCAGCAGGGACATAAGCGGGAGTCGGTACAATGAGCAGTTCTTC CASRDISGSRYNEQFF
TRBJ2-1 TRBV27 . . TGTGCCAGCAAGGGGGGACAGTTCGACAATGAGCAGTTCTTC CASKGGQFDNEQFF
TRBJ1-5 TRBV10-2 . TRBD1 TGCGCCAGCAGTGCCCGTACAGGGGTCCAGCCCCAGCATTTT CASSARTGVQPQHF
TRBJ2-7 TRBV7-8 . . TGTGCCAGCAGCTTAGATCCAGGGTCAAGGTACGAGCAGTACTTC CASSLDPGSRYEQYF
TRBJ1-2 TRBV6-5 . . TGTGCCAGCAGTTACGAGGGTAACTATGGCTACACCTTC CASSYEGNYGYTF
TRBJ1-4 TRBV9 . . TGTGCCAGCAGCCCGCAGACAGGAATTAATGAAAAACTGTTTTTT CASSPQTGINEKLFF
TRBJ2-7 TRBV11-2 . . TGTGCCAGCAGCGAGGCTGGGGGCATCTACGAGCAGTACTTC CASSEAGGIYEQYF
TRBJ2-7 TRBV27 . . TGTGCCAGCAGTCGTGGACAGTCCTACGAGCAGTACTTC CASSRGQSYEQYF
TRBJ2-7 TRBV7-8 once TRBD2 TGTGCCAGCAGCTCTCTAGCGGGGAGCTCCTACGAGCAGTACTTC CASSSLAGSSYEQYF
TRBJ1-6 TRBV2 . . TGTGCCAGCGGGTTAAGTCAGGGGTCAAATTCACCCCTCCACTTT CASGLSQGSNSPLHF
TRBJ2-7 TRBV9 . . TGTGCCAGCAGCCAAATCTCTGACAGGGACTTCTCCTACGAGCAGTACTTC CASSQISDRDFSYEQYF
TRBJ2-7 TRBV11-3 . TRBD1 TGTGCCAGCAGCTGGAGACAGGGGAGCGAGCAGTACTTC CASSWRQGSEQYF
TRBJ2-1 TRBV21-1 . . TGTGCCAGCAGCATTTTCTCCCAGTCGCGACAGGGACCCGACAATGAGCAGTTCTTC CASSIFSQSRQGPDNEQFF
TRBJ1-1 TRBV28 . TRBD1 TGTGCCAGCAGTTTAAGGGGCGAGGGGACAGGGCGAAACTTTGAAGCTTTCTTT CASSLRGEGTGRNFEAFF
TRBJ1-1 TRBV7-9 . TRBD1 TGTGCCAGCAGCGCCGGACAGGGACACACTGAAGCTTTCTTT CASSAGQGHTEAFF
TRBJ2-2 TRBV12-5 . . TGTGCTAGTGGTTTGAGAGACGGGGAGCTGTTTTTT CASGLRDGELFF
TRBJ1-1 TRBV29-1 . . TGCAGCGTTGACGTGAACACTGAAGCTTTCTTT CSVDVNTEAFF
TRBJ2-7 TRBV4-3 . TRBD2 TGCGCCAGCAGCCAAGAAAGGCTAGCGGGACCCTACGAGCAGTACTTC CASSQERLAGPYEQYF
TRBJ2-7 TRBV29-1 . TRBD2 TGCAGCGTCCTTGGGGAGGGTTTGCGTGAGCAGTACTTC CSVLGEGLREQYF
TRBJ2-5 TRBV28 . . TGTGCCAGCAGTTTTGTACTAGGTCAAGAGACCCAGTACTTC CASSFVLGQETQYF
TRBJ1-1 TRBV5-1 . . TGCGCCAGCAGTTATGACAACCTTGAAGCTTTCTTT CASSYDNLEAFF
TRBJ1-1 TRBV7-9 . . TGTGCCAGCACTCCGTCAGGGTCCACTGAAGCTTTCTTT CASTPSGSTEAFF
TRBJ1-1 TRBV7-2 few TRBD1 TGTGCCAGCAGAATGGACAGGTCGGGGACTGAAGCTTTCTTT CASRMDRSGTEAFF
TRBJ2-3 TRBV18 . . TGTGCCAGCTCACCACCGCAGTTGGCAGATACGCAGTATTTT CASSPPQLADTQYF
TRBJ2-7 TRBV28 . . TGTGCCAGCAGTTTAGAGGGAAGCGAGCAGTACTTC CASSLEGSEQYF
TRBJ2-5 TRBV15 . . TGTGCCCCCGGGGGATTTCAAGAGACCCAGTACTTC CAPGGFQETQYF
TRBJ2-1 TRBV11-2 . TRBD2 TGTGCCAGCAGCTCACGGACTAGCGGGATATACAATGAGCAGTTCTTC CASSSRTSGIYNEQFF
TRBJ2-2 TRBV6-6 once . TGTGCCGGTATCGAGGGAGCGGTTAACACCGGGGAGCTGTTTTTT CAGIEGAVNTGELFF
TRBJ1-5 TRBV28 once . TGTGCCAGCAGACGAAGGAGGGGCAATCAGCCCCAGCATTTT CASRRRRGNQPQHF
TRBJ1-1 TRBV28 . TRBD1 TGTGCCAGCAGCAAACCTCCGGGACAGGGGATGCCTGAAGCTTTCTTT CASSKPPGQGMPEAFF
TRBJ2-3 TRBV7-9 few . TGTGCCAGCAGCCTGAACGCGGGGAAGACGCAGTATTTT CASSLNAGKTQYF
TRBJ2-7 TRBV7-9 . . TGTGCCAGCAGCTCGGGACATGGAAGAACCTACGAGCAGTACTTC CASSSGHGRTYEQYF
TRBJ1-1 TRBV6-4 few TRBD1 TGTGCCAGCAGGGGACAGGGGGATGGCACTGAAGCTTTCTTT CASRGQGDGTEAFF
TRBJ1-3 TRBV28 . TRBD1 TGTGCCAGCAGTGGCCCTGGGACAGCCTCTGGAAACACCATATATTTT CASSGPGTASGNTIYF
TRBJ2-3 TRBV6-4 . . TGTGCCAGCAGTGACGGGACTAGCACAGATACGCAGTATTTT CASSDGTSTDTQYF
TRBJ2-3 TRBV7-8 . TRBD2 TGTGCCAGCAGCCATCCTAGCGGGGGAACAGATACGCAGTATTTT CASSHPSGGTDTQYF